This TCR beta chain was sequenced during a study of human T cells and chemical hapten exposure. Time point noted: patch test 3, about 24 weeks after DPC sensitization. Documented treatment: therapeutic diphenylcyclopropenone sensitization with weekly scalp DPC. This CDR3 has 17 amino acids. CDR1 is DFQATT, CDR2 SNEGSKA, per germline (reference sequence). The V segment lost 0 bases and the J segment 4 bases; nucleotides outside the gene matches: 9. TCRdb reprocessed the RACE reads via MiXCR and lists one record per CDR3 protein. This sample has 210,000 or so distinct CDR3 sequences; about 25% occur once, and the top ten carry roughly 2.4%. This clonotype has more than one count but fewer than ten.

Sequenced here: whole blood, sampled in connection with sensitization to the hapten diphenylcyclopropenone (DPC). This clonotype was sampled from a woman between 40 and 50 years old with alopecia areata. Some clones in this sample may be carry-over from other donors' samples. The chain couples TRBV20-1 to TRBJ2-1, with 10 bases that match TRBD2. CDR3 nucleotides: TGCAGTGCTAGAGATGTCCTAGCGGGAGTTAGTTACAATGAGCAGTTCTTC. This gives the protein CSARDVLAGVSYNEQFF.